This passage covers 19 T cell receptor beta chains from one sample sequenced in a study of radiation and T cells in renal cell carcinoma. Time point defined: baseline pretreatment blood. Treatment of the sample: 15 Gy SBRT to primary tumor, nephrectomy 4 weeks later. This table comes from immunoSEQ multiplex PCR, and its TCRdb copy is limited to in-frame clones, with some not included. The table lists about 91,000 clones, 65% to 85% of them singletons. The source was blood, collected from a patient whose treatment included radiotherapy and nephrectomy. All receptors come from a man aged 55 to 70 with renal cell carcinoma.

The V call is TRBV5-1, the J call TRBJ2-7; D is undetermined. The V end was cut by 3 bases, the J end by 0 bases, with 10 bases between. Germline CDR1 and CDR2: SGHRS and YFSETQ. This CDR3 is built from 14 residues. This CDR3 reads CASSSKSFSYEQYF. The CDR3, as DNA: TGCGCCAGCAGCTCGAAGTCTTTCTCCTACGAGCAGTACTTC.

This clone was picked up one time. The chain joins TRBV28 to TRBJ2-2; a possible D gene is TRBD1 (6 bases). The germline V and J ends were trimmed by 4 bases and 7 bases, with 16 bases remaining between them. The CDR3 has 15 residues. Germline lookup yields CDR1 MDHEN and CDR2 SYDVKM. The CDR3 loop reads CASSSSGQRGGELFF. CDR3 DNA sequence: TGTGCCAGCAGTTCCTCCGGACAGAGGGGCGGGGAGCTGTTTTTT.

V usage is TRBV25-1 and J usage is TRBJ2-5; possible D gene TRBD1, 6 bases. This CDR3 region has 18 residues. Germline assignment: CDR1 MGHDK and CDR2 SYGVNS. Trimming left V 2 bases short and J 4 bases short, with 23 bases between. Written as DNA, the CDR3 is TGTGCCAGCAGTGAACATCCTCAGGGGCCGAGGGGAAGAGAGACCCAGTACTTC. Residues: CASSEHPQGPRGRETQYF.

V and J are TRBV18 and TRBJ2-7; D may be TRBD1 (5 bases). The V gene lost 1 base and the J gene lost 3 bases, with 13 bases spanning the gap. This CDR3 comprises 15 residues. The germline V gene encodes CDR1 KGHSH and CDR2 LQKENI. In DNA form, the CDR3 reads TGTGCCAGCTCACCACAGGCAGGGTATAGCTACGAGCAGTACTTC. This encodes CASSPQAGYSYEQYF.

This clone was seen just once. The genes are TRBV29-1 and TRBJ2-1; 12 bases are shared with TRBD2. CDR1 SQVTM and CDR2 ANQGSEA come from the germline V gene. Germline trimming cut 1 base from V and 0 bases from J; bases unmatched to any gene: 10. This CDR3 contains 19 residues. In DNA form, the CDR3 reads TGCAGCGTTGAAGGCCTAGCGGGAGGGCGGGGGATCTCCTACAATGAGCAGTTCTTC. Translated: CSVEGLAGGRGISYNEQFF.

This clone was recorded a few times. The chain carries TRBV4-3 and TRBJ2-7; 8 nucleotides line up with TRBD2. Trimming took 2 bases from V and 0 from J; bases not matched to a gene: 6. The CDR3 contains 16 residues. CDR1 and CDR2 from the germline V gene are LGHNA and YSLEER. The chain's CDR3 is CASSQHSGISSYEQYF. The CDR3 DNA reads TGCGCCAGCAGCCAACATAGCGGGATCAGCTCCTACGAGCAGTACTTC.

The chain has TRBV27 and TRBJ2-1; D call uncertain. This CDR3 spans 14 amino acids. Trimming stripped 3 bases from V and 2 bases from J, with 8 bases between. Germline V gene data show CDR1 as MNHEY and CDR2 as SMNVEV (reference sequence). CDR3 bases: TGTGCCAGCAGTTTTGCCCCGACCTACAATGAGCAGTTCTTC. Translation: CASSFAPTYNEQFF.

The V gene is TRBV18, the J gene TRBJ2-4, with TRBD1 matching 10 bases. Germline V CDR1 and CDR2: KGHSH, LQKENI. J gave up 8 bases and V 6 bases, and 7 bases lay outside the gene matches. The CDR3 has 14 amino acids. The CDR3 here is CASSPRQGADIQYF. Here the CDR3 DNA reads TGTGCCAGCTCGCCGAGACAGGGGGCAGACATTCAGTACTTC.

This clone appeared a single time. The gene calls are TRBV7-8 and TRBJ2-7, with no clear D. The germline gives CDR1 SGHVS, CDR2 FQNEAQ. CDR3 size: 13 residues. V was pared by 0 bases and J by 6 bases, with 9 bases between. CDR3 region: CASSLASSIEQYF. CDR3 DNA sequence: TGTGCCAGCAGCTTAGCGAGTAGTATCGAGCAGTACTTC.

V gene TRBV2 combines with J gene TRBJ2-7, with D possibly being TRBD2 (6 bases). The V and J ends lost 4 bases and 4 bases respectively, with 11 bases between them. CDR1 is SNHLY, CDR2 FYNNEI, per germline. CDR3 length: 13 amino acids. The CDR3 DNA sequence: TGTGCCAGCAGTGGCGGGACGACGTACGAGCAGTACTTC. Protein product: CASSGGTTYEQYF.

The V gene is TRBV27, the J gene TRBJ2-2, with TRBD1 matching 8 bases. The CDR3 has 15 amino acids. The J segment lost 5 bases and the V segment lost 6 bases, leaving 8 bases of the junction unmatched. Germline V lookup: CDR1 MNHEY, CDR2 SMNVEV (reference sequence). The CDR3 region has the DNA TGTGCCAGCAGCCATTCGACAGGGGTTACCGGGGAGCTGTTTTTT. It is translated as CASSHSTGVTGELFF.

This sequence joins TRBV7-6 and TRBJ2-1, with 13 bases lining up with TRBD2. The CDR3 consists of 17 residues. Per germline, CDR1 SGHVS and CDR2 FNYEAQ. Trimming removed 5 bases from V and 8 bases from J; junction bases left unmatched: 12. CDR3 loop: CASSVAGLAGVWDEQFF. CDR3 nucleotide sequence: TGTGCCAGCAGCGTCGCAGGACTAGCGGGAGTATGGGATGAGCAGTTCTTC.

The V gene is TRBV6-5, the J gene TRBJ1-2; D unclear. CDR1 is MNHEY and CDR2 is SVGAGI in the germline V gene. CDR3 size: 14 residues. V dropped 3 bases and J dropped 4 bases, with 12 bases sitting between them. The CDR3 loop reads CASSYNAVGYGYTF. Here the CDR3 DNA reads TGTGCCAGCAGTTATAACGCCGTCGGCTATGGCTACACCTTC.

This chain links TRBV19 with TRBJ2-1, with 11 bases fitting TRBD2. The CDR3 is 16 residues long. Germline assignment: CDR1 LNHDA and CDR2 SQIVND (reference sequence). J lost 5 bases, V lost 1 base, and 4 bases had no gene match. In DNA, the CDR3 is TGTGCCAGTAGTATAGGAGGGACTAGCGGAAACAATGAGCAGTTCTTC. Translation gives CASSIGGTSGNNEQFF.

The chain combines TRBV25-1 with TRBJ2-5, with no clear D. TRBJ2-7 matches the DNA end more closely, so the J call is doubtful. Germline CDR1 reads MGHDK; CDR2 reads SYGVNS. This CDR3 region has 13 residues. The CDR3 reads CASSRGSRYEQYF. CDR3 DNA: TGTGCCAGCAGTAGAGGATCCAGATACGAGCAGTACTTC.

The chain combines TRBV5-1 with TRBJ2-1; possibly TRBD2 for D (6 bases). Trimming removed 1 base from V and 9 bases from J, with 17 bases in between. Germline V gene lookup returns CDR1 SGHRS and CDR2 YFSETQ. The CDR3 length is 15 residues. The CDR3 region has the DNA TGCGCCAGCAGCTTGACGCGGCGGGGAGAGGGTGAGCAGTTCTTC. It encodes CASSLTRRGEGEQFF.

The CDR3 reads CASSLRTGTGELFF. CDR3 sequence (DNA): TGTGCCAGCAGCCTTAGGACAGGGACCGGGGAGCTGTTTTTT. V is TRBV6-4 and J is TRBJ2-2, with 8 bases aligning to TRBD1. Losses at the gene ends were 6 bases for V and 5 bases for J; bases not matched to a gene: 5. The CDR3 runs 14 residues. Germline CDR1 reads MRHNA; CDR2 reads SNTAGT.

This chain connects TRBV4-3 to TRBJ2-6, with a possible D match to TRBD1 (6 bases). The V end lost 0 bases, the J end lost 0 bases, and 12 bases lay between the germline ends. The CDR3 extends over 18 amino acids. Germline V CDR1 and CDR2: LGHNA, YSLEER. The CDR3 is CASSQEGTPNSGANVLTF. As DNA, the CDR3 is TGCGCCAGCAGCCAAGAAGGGACACCAAACTCTGGGGCCAACGTCCTGACTTTC.

The rearrangement uses TRBV29-1 and TRBJ1-2, with D possibly matching TRBD1 (5 bases). This CDR3 comprises 13 residues. CDR1 and CDR2 (germline): SQVTM, ANQGSEA. The ends were cut back, 4 bases at V and 4 bases at J, with 13 bases in the middle. CDR3 sequence: CSVVDRNFYGYTF. The CDR3 DNA sequence: TGCAGCGTTGTTGACAGAAACTTCTATGGCTACACCTTC.